This TCR beta chain was profiled in a study of T-cell reconstitution after alpha-beta-depleted transplantation in children. Broader study findings: T cells produced anew were the main source of T-cell counts and diversity one year after transplant. It was reported that alpha-beta T cells came from several hundred expanded graft clones (about two months after transplant).

This clonotype was observed many times. Its antigen is still unknown. Germline V gene sequence: CDR1 SQVTM, CDR2 ANQGSEA. Trimming took 4 bases from V and 10 from J, leaving 13 bases between them. The CDR3 has 11 residues. TCRbeta library construction was performed incorporating unique molecular identifiers. TCRdb re-called the PCR reads with MiXCR, one entry per CDR3 protein. The table lists 120,000 to 150,000 distinct CDR3 sequences, about 9% of them singletons. The clonotype was recovered from a female patient under 10 years old who had a stem cell transplant for congenital amegakaryocytic thrombocytopenia, so the T cells may come from the graft donor. The starting material was PBMCs, mostly from graft donor cells, obtained 180 days after TCRalphabeta/CD19-depleted stem cell transplant. The chain links TRBV29-1 to TRBJ1-2; D not resolved. The CDR3, as DNA: TGCAGCGTTGCCCGGGATCAACCCTACACCTTC. Residues: CSVARDQPYTF.